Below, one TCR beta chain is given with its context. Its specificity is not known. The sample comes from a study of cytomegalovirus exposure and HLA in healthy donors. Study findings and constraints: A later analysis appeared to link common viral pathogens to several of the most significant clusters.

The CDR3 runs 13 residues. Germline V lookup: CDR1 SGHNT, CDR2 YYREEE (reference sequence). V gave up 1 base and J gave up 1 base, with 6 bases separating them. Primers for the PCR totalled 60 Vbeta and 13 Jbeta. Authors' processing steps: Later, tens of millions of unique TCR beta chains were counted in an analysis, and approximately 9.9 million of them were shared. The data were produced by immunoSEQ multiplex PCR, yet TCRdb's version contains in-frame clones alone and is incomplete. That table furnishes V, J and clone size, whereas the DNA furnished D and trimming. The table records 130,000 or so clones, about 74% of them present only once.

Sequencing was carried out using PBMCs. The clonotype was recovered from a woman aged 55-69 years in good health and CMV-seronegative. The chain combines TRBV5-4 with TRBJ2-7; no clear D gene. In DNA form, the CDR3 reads TGTGCCAGCAGCTTGTTCCGGTCCTACGAGCAGTACTTC. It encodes CASSLFRSYEQYF.